Following are 2 T cell receptor beta chains from one sample sequenced in a study of OX40 agonist ivuxolimab in advanced cancers. Measured with immunoSEQ multiplex PCR; TCRdb has only the in-frame clones, and not every one. The sample contains fewer than 90,000 clones, about 88% of which appear only once. The source was CD4+ or CD8+ T cells sorted from blood, collected in a trial of the OX40 agonist ivuxolimab. Receptor source: an adult with an advanced solid tumor such as melanoma, head and neck, liver or kidney cancer.

To note about this clone: Other nucleotide sequences in the sample specify the same CDR3. This rearrangement joins TRBV5-1 to TRBJ2-1, with 10 bases aligning to TRBD2. This CDR3 contains 15 residues. Unmatched junction bases numbered 7, after V lost 4 bases and J lost 6 bases. Germline loops: CDR1 SGHRS, CDR2 YFSETQ. The CDR3: CASSSLAGVSNEQFF. Here the CDR3 DNA reads TGCGCCAGCAGCAGTCTAGCGGGAGTGTCCAATGAGCAGTTCTTC.

The rearrangement uses TRBV30 and TRBJ2-5, with D unresolved. Per the germline V gene, CDR1 is GTSNPN and CDR2 is SVGIG (reference sequence). This CDR3 region has 13 residues. V was trimmed by 4 bases and J by 1 base, leaving 10 bases between them. As DNA, the CDR3 is TGTGCCTGGAAAAGCGACCTCCAAGAGACCCAGTACTTC. Its protein product is CAWKSDLQETQYF.